A single sample is the source of the 9 T cell receptor beta chains below, sequenced in a study of identical twins (dated by TCRdb to about 2016). To prepare the library, 5' RACE was applied. TCRdb shows the sequencer as Illumina HiSeq 2000. TCRdb applied fastp at Q25 and MiXCR to the public reads, then kept only in-frame beta chains. Every distinct CDR3 protein forms one entry, paired with its most common genes and DNA. The sample records around 470,000 distinct CDR3 sequences, 14% of which are singletons. The ten largest clones represent about 0.54% of the sample. These data were also reused for a study on yellow fever vaccine responses in identical twins.

The sequenced material came from CD4+ T cells sorted from blood. These receptors originate from a woman aged 18-35 years in good health.

This clonotype was detected many times. The J gene is TRBJ2-5, the V gene TRBV12-3 or TRBV12-4; tentative D call: TRBD1 (5 bases). V lost 7 bases and J lost 6, with 12 bases in between. CDR3 length: 12 amino acids. CDR3 bases: TGTGCCAGCACGGCAGGGTTGAAGACCCAGTACTTC. This encodes CASTAGLKTQYF.

For this clonotype: Since a much larger clone is just one base distant, this may be a read error. The CDR3, as DNA: TGTGCCAGCAGTCATCCGAGCCCCTACAATGAGCAGTTCTTC. As protein: CASSHPSPYNEQFF. The J gene is TRBJ2-1, the V gene TRBV12-3 or TRBV12-4; D unresolved. V lost 5 bases and J 2 bases, leaving 10 bases between the germline ends. The CDR3 contains 14 residues.

This clonotype has only a few counts. This rearrangement joins TRBV3-1 to TRBJ1-1; D is uncertain. CDR1 is LGHDT and CDR2 is YNNKEL in the germline V gene (reference sequence). Trimming took 2 bases from V and 3 from J, leaving 7 bases between them. The CDR3 length is 13 residues. This CDR3 reads CASSQNRDTEAFF. The CDR3 nucleotides are TGTGCCAGCAGCCAAAATAGGGACACTGAAGCTTTCTTT.

This clonotype was seen a few times. This chain uses TRBV27 with TRBJ2-1, with 8 bases aligning to TRBD2. The CDR3 is made up of 18 amino acids. CDR1 and CDR2 (germline): MNHEY, SMNVEV (reference sequence). After removal of 8 bases from V and 4 bases from J, the junction contained 19 bases not matched to a gene. CDR3 sequence: CASLMSVAGRLRYNEQFF. The DNA for the CDR3 is TGTGCCAGCTTAATGTCGGTAGCGGGAAGATTGCGGTACAATGAGCAGTTCTTC.

V is TRBV29-1 and J is TRBJ2-5; D is tentatively TRBD1 or TRBD2 (6 bases each). This CDR3 comprises 12 residues. CDR1 and CDR2 (germline): SQVTM, ANQGSEA. With 3 bases removed from V and 8 bases from J, the gap between germline ends came to 13 bases. CDR3 residues: CSVDLAGGTQYF. The CDR3 bases are TGCAGCGTTGACTTAGCCGGGGGCACCCAGTACTTC.

This clonotype was recorded a few times. CDR3 coding DNA: TGCAGCGCCAAAGGGGGGGTCCGGAACACTGAAGCTTTCTTT. It codes for CSAKGGVRNTEAFF. The V call is TRBV29-1, the J call TRBJ1-1; TRBD1 is a possible D gene (6 bases). Germline values: CDR1 SQVTM, CDR2 ANQGSEA. The CDR3 runs to 14 residues. With 7 bases removed from V and 1 base from J, the gap between germline ends came to 16 bases.

This clonotype was picked up many times. The chain links TRBV4-2 to TRBJ2-6; the D call may be TRBD1 or TRBD2 (5 bases each). From germline, CDR1 is LGHNA and CDR2 YNFKEQ. The CDR3 is 15 residues long. The V gene lost 6 bases and the J gene lost 3 bases, with 12 bases spanning the gap. The CDR3 is CASREGSYGANVLTF. In DNA form, the CDR3 reads TGTGCCAGCAGAGAGGGGAGTTATGGGGCCAACGTCCTGACTTTC.

The genes are TRBV25-1 and TRBJ1-4; D is perhaps TRBD1 (5 bases). This CDR3 contains 16 residues. Germline CDR1 is MGHDK and CDR2 is SYGVNS. V lost 3 bases to trimming and J lost 4 bases, with 15 bases between them. The CDR3 is CASSDTGPNLNEKLFF. The CDR3 DNA reads as TGTGCCAGCAGTGACACGGGACCGAACCTTAATGAAAAACTGTTTTTT.

This clonotype was counted between two and nine times. The chain couples TRBV12-3 or TRBV12-4 to TRBJ1-1; 8 bases agree with TRBD1. Trimming removed 5 bases from V and 1 base from J; junction bases left unmatched: 6. CDR3 length equals 15 residues. The CDR3 loop is CASSPADRANTEAFF. In DNA form, the CDR3 reads TGTGCCAGCAGTCCAGCGGACAGGGCGAACACTGAAGCTTTCTTT.